Below, 6 T cell receptor beta chains from the same sample are listed, as sequenced in a study of T cell responses to AZD1222 COVID-19 vaccine. Sequencing was performed with immunoSEQ multiplex PCR; in TCRdb, only in-frame clones are kept and a portion is missing. The data contain 150,000 to 200,000 clones, approximately 93% of them singletons. Sequencing was performed on peripheral blood, taken on day 0 of AZD1222 vaccination. The receptors stem from an adult in good health.

This chain joins TRBV7-6 and TRBJ2-2; D unresolved. Germline-derived CDR1 and CDR2 are SGHVS and FNYEAQ. Trimming left V 5 bases short and J 8 bases short, with 12 bases between. The length of the CDR3 is 13 residues. The CDR3 DNA reads TGTGCCAGCAGCCCTAGGCCCGAAGGGGAGCTGTTTTTT. Its protein product is CASSPRPEGELFF. Full variable domain (outside the CDR3, taken from reference TRBV7-6 and TRBJ2-2): GAGVSQSPRYKVTKRGQDVALRCDPISGHVSLYWYRQALGQGPEFLTYFNYEAQQDKSGLPNDRFSAERPEGSISTLTIQRTEQRDSAMYRCASSPRPEGELFFGEGSRLTVL.

V gene TRBV4-2 combines with J gene TRBJ2-7; 8 bases match TRBD2. CDR1 is LGHNA, CDR2 YNFKEQ, per germline. With V trimmed by 4 bases and J by 1 base, 9 bases remained unmatched. The CDR3 extends over 16 amino acids. The CDR3 sequence is CASSPPGGTSSYEQYF. CDR3 DNA: TGTGCCAGCAGCCCGCCGGGCGGGACTAGTTCCTACGAGCAGTACTTC.

The chain uses TRBV9 and TRBJ1-2, with D hard to call. Germline CDR1 SGDLS, CDR2 YYNGEE. Trimming removed 1 base from V and 2 bases from J, with 12 bases in between. The CDR3 spans 15 residues. In DNA, the CDR3 is TGTGCCAGCAGCGTATCCGGAGGGCGGAACTATGGCTACACCTTC. Protein: CASSVSGGRNYGYTF.

V usage is TRBV3-1 (or the pseudogene TRBV3-2) and J usage is TRBJ1-2; TRBD1 matches 8 bases. The CDR3 runs to 14 residues. The trim removed 1 base at V and 3 bases at J, leaving 1 base unmatched. CDR1 is LGHDT and CDR2 is YNNKEL in the germline V gene (reference sequence). CDR3 region: CASSQVRGHYGYTF. The CDR3, as DNA: TGTGCCAGCAGCCAAGTCAGGGGGCACTATGGCTACACCTTC.

The chain recombines TRBV7-2 with TRBJ1-1; D is unresolved. The V gene's germline CDR1 is SGHTA and CDR2 FQGNSA. This CDR3 is built from 16 residues. V gave up 5 bases and J gave up 0 bases, with 16 bases separating them. CDR3 protein: CASSLPTGRMNTEAFF. The CDR3 coding sequence is TGTGCCAGCAGCCTCCCGACGGGTAGAATGAACACTGAAGCTTTCTTT.

This clone has a single count. The chain combines TRBV19 with TRBJ1-5; 7 bases are a match to TRBD1. The CDR3 has 18 residues. Germline lookup yields CDR1 LNHDA and CDR2 SQIVND (reference sequence). The V and J ends lost 7 bases and 0 bases, in that order; junction bases with no gene match: 15. CDR3 residues: CASKRSVQGGYSNQPQHF. As DNA, the CDR3 is TGTGCCAGTAAAAGAAGCGTTCAGGGGGGTTATAGCAATCAGCCCCAGCATTTT.